The TCR beta chain described here comes from a study of blood T cell repertoires in COVID-19. The wider study: Specimens from acute and convalescent COVID-19 originated in the United States, Italy and Spain. PBMCs, B-cell-depleted T cells, or T cells were the source of the cDNA or gDNA that made up the material.

In the authors' methods: The assay estimated nucleated cells by amplifying reference gene primers. Measured with immunoSEQ multiplex PCR; TCRdb has only the in-frame clones, and not every one. For V, J and clone size, that table is used; D and trimming come from the DNA. There are about 480,000 clones in the sample; about 87% occur only once, and roughly 13% lies in the top ten. The Seattle site enrolled patients during active infection and followed them longitudinally. The CDR3 contains 11 residues. This clone occurred once. Input material: peripheral blood. The receptor was isolated from a woman in her forties or fifties with COVID-19, enrolled during active disease. V and J are TRBV21-1 and TRBJ1-5. TRBV21-1 is a documented pseudogene. CDR3 nucleotides: TGTGCCAACTACAAAGGACAGCCCCAGCATTTT. Its translation: CANYKGQPQHF.